The subject of this entry is one T cell receptor (beta chain). Its antigen is not known. The record originates from a study of beta chain features in type 1 diabetes. Study results and limitations: TCRB CDR3s from Type 1 diabetes patients were moderately but significantly shorter in all four CD4+ subsets. There were fewer insertions and more deletions at the VDJ junctions of type 1 diabetes patients.

The sequenced template was cDNA made from the entire isolated RNA. Sequenced naive, central memory and regulatory T cell samples produced an average of about 3.57 million reads. Clones were sequenced by immunoSEQ multiplex PCR, and TCRdb holds only the in-frame ones, with some missing. The table lists under 200,000 clones, 7.5% to 9.5% of them singletons. J gave up 6 bases and V 4 bases, and 11 bases lay outside the gene matches. Germline V gene sequence: CDR1 SGHRS, CDR2 YFSETQ. The CDR3 totals 17 residues. Input material: central memory CD4+ T cells from blood. This receptor was identified in a woman in her late teens or twenties with type 1 diabetes. The V and J genes are TRBV5-1 and TRBJ2-1, with 12 positions matching TRBD2. The CDR3 coding sequence is TGCGCCAGCAGCCACCTAGCGGGAGGGCCGAAAGTCAATGAGCAGTTCTTC. Protein product: CASSHLAGGPKVNEQFF.